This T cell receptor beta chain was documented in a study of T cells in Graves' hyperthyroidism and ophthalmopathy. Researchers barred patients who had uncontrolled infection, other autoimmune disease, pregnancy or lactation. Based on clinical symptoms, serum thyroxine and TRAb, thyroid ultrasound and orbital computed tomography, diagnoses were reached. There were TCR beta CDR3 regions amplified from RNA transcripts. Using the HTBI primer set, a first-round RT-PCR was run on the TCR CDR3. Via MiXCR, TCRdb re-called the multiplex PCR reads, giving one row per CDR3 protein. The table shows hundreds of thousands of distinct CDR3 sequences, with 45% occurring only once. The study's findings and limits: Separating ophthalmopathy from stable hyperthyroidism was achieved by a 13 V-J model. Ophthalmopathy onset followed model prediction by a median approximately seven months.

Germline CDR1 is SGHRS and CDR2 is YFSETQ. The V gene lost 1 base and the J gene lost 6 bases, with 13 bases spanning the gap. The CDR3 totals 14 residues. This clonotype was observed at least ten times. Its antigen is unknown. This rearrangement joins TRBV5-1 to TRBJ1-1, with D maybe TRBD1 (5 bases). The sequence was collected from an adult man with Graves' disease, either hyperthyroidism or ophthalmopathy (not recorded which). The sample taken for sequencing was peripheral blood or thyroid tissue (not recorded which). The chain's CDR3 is CASSLRQGASEAFF. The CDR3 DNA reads TGCGCCAGCAGCTTGCGGCAGGGAGCGTCTGAAGCTTTCTTT.